This passage covers 16 T cell receptor beta chains from one sample sequenced in a study of radiotherapy plus CTLA-4 blockade in lung cancer. Profiled with immunoSEQ multiplex PCR; TCRdb holds only in-frame clones, not every one. The sample consists of tens of thousands of clones, around 87% of them appearing once. Source: peripheral blood, taken from a patient treated with radiotherapy plus ipilimumab. Source of these receptors: a human donor with non-small cell lung cancer that progressed on radiotherapy plus ipilimumab.

As to this clone: Additional DNA sequences in this sample encode the identical CDR3. The CDR3 sequence: CASSSRGRGTDTQYF. The CDR3 nucleotides read TGCGCCAGCAGCTCACGGGGAAGGGGCACAGATACGCAGTATTTT. This chain uses TRBV5-1 with TRBJ2-3; D is perhaps TRBD2 (5 bases). The CDR3 extends over 15 amino acids. Trimming took off 3 bases at V and 1 base at J, with 12 bases between the two ends. Germline-derived CDR1 and CDR2 are SGHRS and YFSETQ.

The chain recombines TRBV27 with TRBJ1-1; D remains unclear. V lost 3 bases to trimming and J lost 1 base, with 9 bases between them. The length of the CDR3 is 14 residues. Germline V gene lookup returns CDR1 MNHEY and CDR2 SMNVEV (reference sequence). The CDR3 protein is CASSFAEGNTEAFF. CDR3 coding DNA: TGTGCCAGCAGTTTCGCGGAGGGGAACACTGAAGCTTTCTTT.

As to this clone: The same CDR3 can be traced to other DNA sequences in this sample. The chain is built from TRBV28 and TRBJ1-5; no firm D call. The germline gives CDR1 MDHEN, CDR2 SYDVKM. Deletions cut 3 bases from V and 0 bases from J, with 21 bases between. The CDR3 consists of 19 residues. CDR3 coding DNA: TGTGCCAGCAGTTTCGACTTCCCAGCGGGATCTTATAGCAATCAGCCCCAGCATTTT. Encoded protein: CASSFDFPAGSYSNQPQHF.

The chain employs TRBV4-2 and TRBJ1-1; D gene uncertain. Germline V gene sequence: CDR1 LGHNA, CDR2 YNFKEQ. CDR3 length: 13 residues. V shed 3 bases and J shed 7 bases, with 12 bases lying between them. The CDR3 reads CASSHADAYEAFF. The CDR3 nucleotides are TGTGCCAGCAGCCATGCGGACGCCTATGAAGCTTTCTTT.

The gene calls are TRBV9 and TRBJ2-7; the match to TRBD1 covers 10 bases. CDR3 length: 14 residues. The germline gives CDR1 SGDLS, CDR2 YYNGEE. Trimming took 4 bases from V and 5 from J; bases not matched to a gene: 6. This CDR3 reads CASSITGTGDEQYF. In DNA form, the CDR3 reads TGTGCCAGCAGCATAACCGGGACAGGGGACGAGCAGTACTTC.

The V and J genes are TRBV6-5 and TRBJ1-2; D not certain. The CDR3 spans 13 residues. Per the germline V gene, CDR1 is MNHEY and CDR2 is SVGAGI. The V end was cut by 6 bases, the J end by 0 bases, with 8 bases between. The chain's CDR3 is CASRPTSNYGYTF. CDR3 coding DNA: TGTGCCAGCAGGCCGACTTCTAACTATGGCTACACCTTC.

This chain connects TRBV4-2 to TRBJ2-5; tentatively, D is TRBD2 (6 bases). The CDR3 loop spans 18 amino acids. Trimming removed 0 bases at V and 9 bases at J, with 26 bases between. CDR1 LGHNA and CDR2 YNFKEQ come from the germline V gene. CDR3 sequence (DNA): TGTGCCAGCAGCCAAGAGTCCCTCGAGACTGGCCTACCGGGGGCCCAGTACTTC. It yields the protein CASSQESLETGLPGAQYF.

The V and J genes are TRBV19 and TRBJ1-2; D is unresolved. Germline loops: CDR1 LNHDA, CDR2 SQIVND (reference sequence). Trimming pared 7 bases from V and 4 bases from J, leaving 19 bases between. This CDR3 comprises 15 residues. CDR3: CASIGVGMGVYGYTF. CDR3 nucleotides: TGTGCCAGTATTGGAGTCGGGATGGGAGTCTATGGCTACACCTTC. The full variable domain, in which reference TRBV19 and TRBJ1-2 provide the parts outside the CDR3, is DGGITQSPKYLFRKEGQNVTLSCEQNLNHDAMYWYRQDPGQGLRLIYYSQIVNDFQKGDIAEGYSVSREKKESFPLTVTSAQKNPTAFYLCASIGVGMGVYGYTFGSGTRLTVV.

This chain uses TRBV4-2 with TRBJ2-5; 7 bases line up with TRBD2. The V and J ends lost 5 bases and 2 bases, in that order; junction bases with no gene match: 8. The germline gives CDR1 LGHNA, CDR2 YNFKEQ. The CDR3 is 15 amino acids. This CDR3 reads CASSLGSSGQETQYF. DNA for the CDR3: TGTGCCAGCAGCTTGGGCTCTAGCGGACAAGAGACCCAGTACTTC.

The CDR3 spells CASSLQGQGSHGNTEAFF. The CDR3 DNA reads as TGTGCCAGCAGCTTACAGGGACAGGGGTCCCATGGGAACACTGAAGCTTTCTTT. The V gene is TRBV7-2, the J gene TRBJ1-1; 10 bases are shared with TRBD1. Germline CDR1 is SGHTA and CDR2 is FQGNSA. V shed 2 bases, J shed 1 base, and the junction held 10 bases outside the gene matches. The CDR3 is made up of 18 amino acids.

The J gene is TRBJ2-7, the V gene TRBV6-4; 9 bases agree with TRBD1. Losses at the gene ends were 7 bases for V and 1 base for J; bases not matched to a gene: 11. This CDR3 comprises 16 residues. Germline V CDR1 and CDR2: MRHNA, SNTAGT. This chain's CDR3 is CASIPTGQGPSYEQYF. The CDR3 DNA is TGTGCCAGCATTCCAACCGGACAGGGGCCGTCCTACGAGCAGTACTTC.

The chain links TRBV2 to TRBJ1-5; 11 bases line up with TRBD1. Germline V CDR1 and CDR2: SNHLY, FYNNEI. The CDR3 covers 16 residues. V shed 6 bases, J shed 1 base, and the junction held 5 bases outside the gene matches. The CDR3 spells CASRDRGPPSNQPQHF. The CDR3 DNA follows: TGTGCCAGCAGGGACAGGGGGCCCCCCAGCAATCAGCCCCAGCATTTT.

The CDR3 spells CASSQDLGSPLHF. DNA for the CDR3: TGTGCCAGCAGCCAAGATCTTGGTTCACCCCTCCACTTT. The genes are TRBV14 and TRBJ1-6, with D uncertain. This CDR3 is built from 13 residues. Germline lookup yields CDR1 SGHDN and CDR2 FVKESK. Trimming took 0 bases from V and 9 from J, leaving 6 bases between them.

The chain couples TRBV9 to TRBJ2-1; 7 positions agree with TRBD2. CDR1 SGDLS and CDR2 YYNGEE come from the germline V gene. The ends lost 3 bases at V and 4 bases at J; junction bases unmatched: 7. The CDR3 length is 15 residues. This chain's CDR3 is CASSESGVIYNEQFF. DNA of the CDR3: TGTGCCAGCAGCGAGAGCGGGGTCATTTACAATGAGCAGTTCTTC. Combining the CDR3 with reference TRBV9 and TRBJ2-1 gives the whole variable domain DSGVTQTPKHLITATGQRVTLRCSPRSGDLSVYWYQQSLDQGLQFLIQYYNGEERAKGNILERFSAQQFPDLHSELNLSSLELGDSALYFCASSESGVIYNEQFFGPGTRLTVL.

The V gene is TRBV28, the J gene TRBJ2-7; the D gene is possibly TRBD2 (5 bases). The V gene's germline CDR1 is MDHEN and CDR2 SYDVKM. The CDR3 loop spans 12 amino acids. Trimming cost V 7 bases and J 7 bases, with 14 bases left between them. The CDR3 region has the DNA TGTGCCAGCACTAGGACTCAAGGAGAGCAGTACTTC. This translates into CASTRTQGEQYF.

This clone was recorded only once. The chain is built from TRBV18 and TRBJ2-3, with 7 bases fitting TRBD2. V dropped 0 bases and J dropped 5; count of bases not matched to a gene: 11. This CDR3 spans 17 amino acids. CDR1 is KGHSH and CDR2 is LQKENI in the germline V gene. This CDR3 reads CASSPPSVAGSLDTQYF. The CDR3 DNA reads TGTGCCAGCTCACCACCAAGTGTAGCGGGCAGTTTAGATACGCAGTATTTT. Together with reference TRBV18 and TRBJ2-3, the CDR3 gives the full variable domain: NAGVMQNPRHLVRRRGQEARLRCSPMKGHSHVYWYRQLPEEGLKFMVYLQKENIIDESGMPKERFSAEFPKEGPSILRIQQVVRGDSAAYFCASSPPSVAGSLDTQYFGPGTRLTVL.